The 23 T cell receptor beta chains listed next were all sequenced from one sample in a study of blood T cell repertoires in COVID-19. Some clones are missing from TCRdb's copy, which holds only in-frame ones; the method was immunoSEQ multiplex PCR. The sample contains approximately 53,000 clones, about four fifths of which appear only once. Material: peripheral blood. These receptors all come from a woman aged 55-69 years with acute or convalescent COVID-19.

This clone was seen a single time. The chain carries TRBV19 and TRBJ1-1; tentative D call: TRBD1 (5 bases). The CDR3 has 15 amino acids. Trimming removed 7 bases from V and 1 base from J, with 16 bases in between. CDR1 LNHDA and CDR2 SQIVND come from the germline V gene (reference sequence). In DNA, the CDR3 is TGTGCCAGTACCACTCCCGGGACTGGGAACACTGAAGCTTTCTTT. Protein product: CASTTPGTGNTEAFF.

The V gene is TRBV27, the J gene TRBJ2-1, with 10 bases that match TRBD2. The CDR3 consists of 15 residues. The V gene's germline CDR1 is MNHEY and CDR2 SMNVEV (reference sequence). V lost 3 bases and J lost 8; bases outside the gene matches: 7. Written as DNA, the CDR3 is TGTGCCAGCAGTTTGCGGAGCGGGGGGGCCCATGAGCAGTTCTTC. Residues: CASSLRSGGAHEQFF.

This clone showed up just a few times. The genes are TRBV11-3 and TRBJ2-2; TRBD1 is a possible D gene (6 bases). The CDR3 loop spans 15 amino acids. V gave up 6 bases and J gave up 0 bases, with 11 bases separating them. Germline CDR1 and CDR2: SGHNT and YENEEA. The CDR3 bases are TGTGCCAGCAGGGGACAAGGGCCGAACACCGGGGAGCTGTTTTTT. This translates into CASRGQGPNTGELFF.

This clone was observed a few times. This rearrangement joins TRBV29-1 to TRBJ1-4, with D perhaps matching TRBD1 (5 bases). Deletions cut 6 bases from V and 1 base from J, with 12 bases between. CDR1 SQVTM and CDR2 ANQGSEA come from the germline V gene. There are 14 residues in the CDR3. In DNA, the CDR3 is TGCAGCGTGGGGCGGGACGGAACTAATGAAAAACTGTTTTTT. Its translation: CSVGRDGTNEKLFF.

This chain uses TRBV21-1 with TRBJ2-3; TRBD2, the table's D call, lacks a check against the DNA. TRBV21-1 is assigned pseudogene status. This CDR3 has 16 residues. CDR3 protein: CASSPGTSGGTDTQYF. In nucleotides, the CDR3 is TGTGCCAGCAGCCCCGGGACTAGCGGGGGCACAGATACGCAGTATTTT.

A note on this clone: The junction differs from germline at one of its ends, possibly a read error. The rearrangement uses TRBV7-7 and TRBJ2-7; 9 bases match TRBD1. Germline loops: CDR1 SSHAT, CDR2 FNYEAQ (reference sequence). CDR3 size: 13 residues. Written as DNA, the CDR3 is TGTGCTAGCAGCTCCGGGACAGGGAACGAGCAGTACTTC. It translates to CASSSGTGNEQYF.

V and J are TRBV3-1 (or the pseudogene TRBV3-2) and TRBJ1-1; perhaps TRBD1 as D (6 bases). V was clipped by 1 base and J by 5 bases, with 8 bases between them. The CDR3 length is 13 residues. Germline values: CDR1 LGHDT, CDR2 YNNKEL (reference sequence). CDR3 residues: CASSQARGTEAFF. The CDR3 DNA is TGTGCCAGCAGCCAAGCTAGGGGGACTGAAGCTTTCTTT.

This chain uses TRBV11-3 with TRBJ2-1; no clear D. The germline V gene has CDR1 SGHNT and CDR2 YENEEA. V gave up 3 bases and J gave up 6 bases, with 15 bases separating them. The CDR3 totals 15 residues. The CDR3 region is CASSLYGGRGNEQFF. In DNA form, the CDR3 reads TGTGCCAGCAGCTTGTATGGTGGCCGTGGCAATGAGCAGTTCTTC.

This chain links TRBV19 with TRBJ1-2; D possibly corresponds to TRBD1 (5 bases). The CDR3 is 12 residues long. V was cut by 5 bases and J by 4 bases, with 8 bases left in between. CDR1 LNHDA and CDR2 SQIVND come from the germline V gene (reference sequence). The CDR3 here is CASSDQGYGYTF. The DNA of the CDR3 is TGTGCCAGTAGTGACCAGGGCTATGGCTACACCTTC. The complete variable domain, with remaining parts taken from reference TRBV19 and TRBJ1-2, reads DGGITQSPKYLFRKEGQNVTLSCEQNLNHDAMYWYRQDPGQGLRLIYYSQIVNDFQKGDIAEGYSVSREKKESFPLTVTSAQKNPTAFYLCASSDQGYGYTFGSGTRLTVV.

The chain carries TRBV6-2 or TRBV6-3 and TRBJ2-5; tentatively, D is TRBD1 (6 bases). The CDR3 covers 15 residues. V was clipped by 5 bases and J by 2 bases, with 15 bases between them. Germline assignment: CDR1 MNHEY and CDR2 SVGEGT. In nucleotides, the CDR3 is TGTGCCAGCAGTCGCACCAGGGGATATCAAGAGACCCAGTACTTC. It is translated as CASSRTRGYQETQYF.

In nucleotides, the CDR3 is TGTGCCAGCAGAGGGGAAGAGACCCAGTACTTC. Encoded protein: CASRGEETQYF. V gene TRBV27 combines with J gene TRBJ2-5, with D possibly matching TRBD1 (5 bases). Germline V gene lookup returns CDR1 MNHEY and CDR2 SMNVEV (reference sequence). The V and J ends lost 6 bases and 3 bases respectively, with 5 bases between them. The CDR3 loop spans 11 amino acids.

The J gene is TRBJ1-6, the V gene TRBV16; weak D call: TRBD1 (5 bases). Germline-derived CDR1 and CDR2 are KGHSY and FQNENV. Trimming removed 0 bases at V and 6 bases at J, with 12 bases between. The CDR3 loop spans 16 amino acids. CDR3 amino acids: CASSQSLGLVNSPLHF. DNA of the CDR3: TGTGCCAGCAGCCAATCCCTGGGGCTCGTTAATTCACCCCTCCACTTT.

The rearrangement uses TRBV29-1 and TRBJ1-2; tentative D call: TRBD1 (5 bases). The CDR3 sequence is 12 residues long. Looked up from germline, CDR1 is SQVTM and CDR2 is ANQGSEA. Trimming removed 6 bases from V and 4 bases from J, with 12 bases in between. For the CDR3, the DNA is TGCAGCGTCCTCGGGGGAGCCTATGGCTACACCTTC. Amino acid sequence: CSVLGGAYGYTF.

V usage is TRBV6-5 and J usage is TRBJ2-4, with D perhaps matching TRBD1 (5 bases). V gave up 7 bases and J gave up 3 bases, with 7 bases separating them. This CDR3 region has 12 residues. From germline, CDR1 is MNHEY and CDR2 SVGAGI. The CDR3 DNA reads TGTGCCAGCAAGACAGACAAAAACATTCAGTACTTC. It specifies CASKTDKNIQYF.

J is TRBJ1-3 and V is TRBV2; D is ambiguous. V was pared by 8 bases and J by 0 bases, with 11 bases between. This CDR3 spans 14 amino acids. Germline lookup yields CDR1 SNHLY and CDR2 FYNNEI. CDR3 in amino acids: CASEASLSGNTIYF. The CDR3 bases are TGTGCCAGCGAAGCTTCTCTCTCTGGAAACACCATATATTTT.

V is TRBV11-3 and J is TRBJ1-2; D is undetermined. V was cut by 0 bases and J by 3 bases, with 17 bases left in between. The CDR3 is made up of 17 amino acids. CDR1 is SGHNT, CDR2 YENEEA, per germline. The CDR3 loop reads CASSLEVTSLIYYGYTF. The DNA of the CDR3 is TGTGCCAGCAGCTTAGAGGTTACATCCTTAATTTACTATGGCTACACCTTC. Complete variable domain (other parts from reference TRBV11-3 and TRBJ1-2): EAGVVQSPRYKIIEKKQPVAFWCNPISGHNTLYWYLQNLGQGPELLIRYENEEAVDDSQLPKDRFSAERLKGVDSTLKIQPAELGDSAVYLCASSLEVTSLIYYGYTFGSGTRLTVV.

This chain connects TRBV6-2 or TRBV6-3 to TRBJ2-3; 11 bases map to TRBD2. From germline, CDR1 is MNHEY and CDR2 SVGEGT. V shed 5 bases and J 2 bases; nucleotides not matched to a gene: 9. This CDR3 is built from 17 residues. CDR3 region: CASSPLLAGEITDTQYF. The CDR3 DNA sequence: TGTGCCAGCAGTCCCCTACTAGCGGGGGAGATCACAGATACGCAGTATTTT.

This sequence joins TRBV3-1 (or the pseudogene TRBV3-2) and TRBJ1-4, with a tentative D call TRBD1 (5 bases). The germline V and J ends were trimmed by 3 bases and 5 bases, with 10 bases remaining between them. Germline V gives CDR1 LGHDT, CDR2 YNNKEL (reference sequence). The CDR3 contains 14 residues. Written as DNA, the CDR3 is TGTGCCAGCAGCCACGGGGGGGGAAATGAAAAACTGTTTTTT. Residues: CASSHGGGNEKLFF.

This clone has just a few counts. V usage is TRBV18 and J usage is TRBJ2-7; 11 bases align to TRBD1. Unmatched junction bases numbered 3, after V lost 3 bases and J lost 2 bases. The CDR3 has 15 residues. Germline V gene sequence: CDR1 KGHSH, CDR2 LQKENI. The CDR3 DNA reads as TGTGCCAGCTCACCCCGGGACAGGGGGACCTACGAGCAGTACTTC. Encoded protein: CASSPRDRGTYEQYF.

The chain carries TRBV7-9 and TRBJ2-7; a weak D match, TRBD2 (7 bases). CDR3 length equals 14 residues. CDR1 SEHNR and CDR2 FQNEAQ come from the germline V gene (reference sequence). V was shortened by 2 bases and J by 6 bases, with 14 bases between the two germline ends. The CDR3 DNA reads as TGTGCCAGCAGCTTAATCGGGGGGCTCGGCGAGCAGTACTTC. Its protein is CASSLIGGLGEQYF.

This rearrangement joins TRBV7-9 to TRBJ1-2; a possible D gene is TRBD1 (5 bases). Germline CDR1 SEHNR, CDR2 FQNEAQ (reference sequence). Trimming removed 0 bases from V and 8 bases from J, with 13 bases in between. This CDR3 comprises 14 residues. The CDR3 protein is CASSLASPGGGYTF. CDR3 bases: TGTGCCAGCAGCTTAGCGTCACCCGGGGGGGGCTACACCTTC.

This rearrangement joins TRBV10-1 to TRBJ1-1, with D unresolved. Germline CDR1 reads WNHNN; CDR2 reads SYGVQD (reference sequence). The CDR3 length is 14 residues. The germline V and J ends were trimmed by 3 bases and 4 bases, with 12 bases remaining between them. CDR3 sequence: CASSDSGRVTEAFF. The CDR3 DNA sequence: TGCGCCAGCAGTGATTCGGGGAGGGTCACTGAAGCTTTCTTT.

The chain joins TRBV14 to TRBJ2-7; tentative D call: TRBD2 (6 bases). The CDR3 spans 14 residues. V shed 4 bases and J shed 0 bases, with 10 bases lying between them. The germline V gene has CDR1 SGHDN and CDR2 FVKESK. CDR3 amino acids: CASSLRESSYEQYF. The CDR3 nucleotides read TGTGCCAGCAGCCTCCGGGAGAGCTCCTACGAGCAGTACTTC.